Presented here are 8 T cell receptor beta chains from one specimen sequenced in a study of tumor-infiltrating lymphocytes in oesophageal squamous cell carcinoma. Using its own MiXCR run on the PCR reads, TCRdb lists one record per CDR3 protein. The data hold about 12,000 distinct CDR3 sequences, with around 59% observed a single time. The sequenced sample consisted of esophageal tumor tissue. The receptors derive from a female donor with esophageal squamous cell carcinoma.

This chain joins TRBV7-2 and TRBJ2-6; D is unresolved. Matching the DNA end better, TRBJ2-1 makes the J call doubtful. The CDR3 is 15 amino acids. Germline-derived CDR1 and CDR2 are SGHTA and FQGNSA. In nucleotides, the CDR3 is TGTGCCAGCAGCTTATCGGGCCAATACGGGAATGAGCAGTTCTTC. It yields the protein CASSLSGQYGNEQFF.

The rearrangement links TRBV4-1 to TRBJ2-4; the D is unclear. The DNA end is more similar to TRBJ2-7, so the J call may be wrong. Per germline, CDR1 MGHRA and CDR2 YSYEKL. This CDR3 has 11 amino acids. Here the CDR3 reads CASSSDYEQYF. The CDR3 DNA reads as TGCGCCAGCAGCTCTGACTACGAGCAGTACTTC.

Ten or more counts support this clonotype. The chain recombines TRBV5-5 with TRBJ1-5, with D perhaps TRBD1 (6 bases). This CDR3 is built from 15 residues. Germline CDR1 is SGHKS and CDR2 is YYEKEE (reference sequence). The ends were cut back, 5 bases at V and 0 bases at J, with 12 bases in the middle. The DNA for the CDR3 is TGTGCCAGCAGTCGGACAGTTAATAGCAATCAGCCCCAGCATTTT. Translating gives CASSRTVNSNQPQHF.

This clonotype was seen a handful of times. The chain has TRBV7-3 and TRBJ2-1, with D perhaps being TRBD1 or TRBD2 (5 bases each). The DNA end is a closer match to TRBJ2-5, so the J assignment may be wrong. The CDR3 has 13 residues. Germline V gene data show CDR1 as SGHTA and CDR2 as FQGTGA. In nucleotides, the CDR3 is TGTGCCAGCAGCCGAGGGGTGGCGGAGACCCAGTACTTC. Its protein is CASSRGVAETQYF.

The chain employs TRBV7-6 and TRBJ2-5; 8 bases match TRBD2. Matching the DNA end better, TRBJ2-7 makes the J call doubtful. The CDR3 is made up of 14 amino acids. CDR1 is SGHVS and CDR2 is FNYEAQ in the germline V gene. The CDR3 DNA reads as TGTGCCAGCAGCTTTGGCGGGGGGCTCGACGAGCAGTACTTC. Translating gives CASSFGGGLDEQYF.

The chain recombines TRBV7-3 with TRBJ2-4; 7 nucleotides line up with TRBD1. TRBJ2-1 matches the DNA end more closely, so the J call is doubtful. Per the germline V gene, CDR1 is SGHTA and CDR2 is FQGTGA. The CDR3 covers 15 residues. CDR3 nucleotide sequence: TGTGCCAGCAGCTTATGGGACAGCATATACAATGAGCAGTTCTTC. Protein product: CASSLWDSIYNEQFF.

The rearrangement uses TRBV10-1 and TRBJ2-5, with D hard to call. The CDR3 has 11 amino acids. Germline CDR1 reads WNHNN; CDR2 reads SYGVQD (reference sequence). The germline V and J ends were trimmed by 3 bases and 11 bases, with 10 bases remaining between them. The CDR3 bases are TGCGCCAGCAGTGACAGCAATGAGCAGTACTTC. Amino acids: CASSDSNEQYF.

The DNA for the CDR3 is TGTGCCAGCAGCTTAAGGACAGGGACTTCCTACGAGCAGTACTTC. Its protein is CASSLRTGTSYEQYF. The rearrangement links TRBV7-3 to TRBJ2-3; 8 nucleotides agree with TRBD1. The DNA matches TRBJ2-7 better at its end, which makes the J call doubtful. The CDR3 extends over 15 amino acids. The germline V gene encodes CDR1 SGHTA and CDR2 FQGTGA.